A single sample gave rise to the 27 T cell receptor beta chains below, sequenced in a study of T cells in Graves' hyperthyroidism and ophthalmopathy. Amplified TCR beta CDR3 regions derived from RNA transcripts. The HTBI set primed first-round TCR CDR3 RT-PCR. TCRdb redid the calling of the multiplex PCR reads with MiXCR, one entry per CDR3 protein. The table includes a few hundred thousand distinct CDR3 sequences, around a sixth detected once. The sample consisted of blood. The receptors here all came from a woman aged 18-29 years with Graves' hyperthyroidism.

This clonotype was recorded many times. V usage is TRBV11-3 and J usage is TRBJ1-1; perhaps TRBD1 as D (6 bases). The germline CDR1 and CDR2 sequences are SGHNT and YENEEA. V lost 3 bases and J lost 3, with 11 bases in between. The CDR3 is 14 amino acids. The CDR3 is CASSLGAAYTEAFF. The CDR3 region has the DNA TGTGCCAGCAGCTTGGGGGCTGCGTACACTGAAGCTTTCTTT.

This clonotype has ten or more counts. V usage is TRBV6-1 and J usage is TRBJ2-5; the match to TRBD1 covers 9 bases. Trimming took 2 bases from V and 4 from J; bases not matched to a gene: 5. The V gene's germline CDR1 is MNHNS and CDR2 SASEGT. CDR3 size: 15 residues. The CDR3 bases are TGTGCCAGCAGTGAAAAAACAGGGGGCGCAGAGACCCAGTACTTC. Translating it yields CASSEKTGGAETQYF.

The chain joins TRBV9 to TRBJ2-2, with D perhaps matching TRBD1 (6 bases). V lost 0 bases and J lost 8, with 17 bases in between. Germline lookup yields CDR1 SGDLS and CDR2 YYNGEE. The CDR3 is 16 residues long. CDR3 sequence: CASSVGATGISGELFF. CDR3 coding DNA: TGTGCCAGCAGCGTAGGGGCCACAGGGATATCGGGGGAGCTGTTTTTT.

This clonotype was detected many times. This chain joins TRBV11-2 and TRBJ1-2; no definite D call. V dropped 2 bases and J dropped 8 bases, with 12 bases sitting between them. Per germline, CDR1 SGHAT and CDR2 FQNNGV. CDR3 length: 13 amino acids. DNA of the CDR3: TGTGCCAGCAGCTTAACTCGAACGTTGGGCTACACCTTC. Protein sequence: CASSLTRTLGYTF.

This clonotype was seen more than once but under ten times. V and J are TRBV19 and TRBJ2-7, with TRBD2 matching 7 bases. This CDR3 region has 11 residues. Germline-derived CDR1 and CDR2 are LNHDA and SQIVND (reference sequence). The J segment lost 5 bases and the V segment lost 11 bases, leaving 6 bases of the junction unmatched. CDR3 coding DNA: TGTGCCTGTGGCGGGGGAAACGAGCAGTACTTC. This translates into CACGGGNEQYF.

This clonotype has ten or more counts. This chain joins TRBV6-1 and TRBJ1-2, with 7 bases lining up with TRBD1. Trimming removed 5 bases from V and 0 bases from J; junction bases left unmatched: 6. The CDR3 totals 15 residues. The germline gives CDR1 MNHNS, CDR2 SASEGT. The CDR3 spells CASSSTGLTNYGYTF. CDR3 in DNA: TGTGCCAGCAGTTCGACAGGGTTAACTAACTATGGCTACACCTTC.

This clonotype was found a few times. The genes are TRBV29-1 and TRBJ2-2, with 11 bases matching TRBD2. Germline V lookup: CDR1 SQVTM, CDR2 ANQGSEA. J gave up 1 base and V 2 bases, and 6 bases lay outside the gene matches. The CDR3 extends over 17 amino acids. Here the CDR3 reads CSVEPRLAGLNTGELFF. CDR3 DNA: TGCAGCGTTGAACCCCGACTAGCGGGATTGAACACCGGGGAGCTGTTTTTT.

Points on this clonotype: Its ends do not fully match the called genes, so a read error is possible. The chain combines TRBV6-1 with TRBJ1-2; D might be TRBD1 (5 bases). Germline V gene lookup returns CDR1 MNHNS and CDR2 SASEGT. The length of the CDR3 is 15 residues. In nucleotides, the CDR3 is TGTACCAGCAGCCCCGGGGCGGCTGGGACCTATGGCTACACCTTC. Amino acid sequence: CTSSPGAAGTYGYTF.

This chain connects TRBV10-1 to TRBJ2-4, with 9 nucleotides matching TRBD2. The CDR3 is 16 residues long. The germline V gene encodes CDR1 WNHNN and CDR2 SYGVQD (reference sequence). Germline trimming cut 2 bases from V and 6 bases from J; bases unmatched to any gene: 8. The CDR3 here is CASSEGVAGAGNIQYF. CDR3 bases: TGCGCCAGCAGTGAGGGGGTAGCGGGAGCGGGAAACATTCAGTACTTC.

This clonotype has a count of ten or more. The V and J genes are TRBV5-1 and TRBJ2-1, with D possibly TRBD1 on 6 matching bases. Deletions cut 5 bases from V and 0 bases from J, with 12 bases between. Germline CDR1 is SGHRS and CDR2 is YFSETQ. The CDR3 has 15 residues. The CDR3 loop is CASSSGASSYNEQFF. CDR3 DNA sequence: TGCGCCAGCAGTTCAGGGGCAAGCTCCTACAATGAGCAGTTCTTC.

The chain employs TRBV28 and TRBJ2-7, with 10 bases aligning to TRBD2. The CDR3 loop spans 15 amino acids. V lost 2 bases to trimming and J lost 3 bases; unmatched junction nucleotides: 4. Per the germline V gene, CDR1 is MDHEN and CDR2 is SYDVKM. The CDR3 bases are TGTGCCAGCAGTTTAAGGTCTAGCGGGAGCTACGAGCAGTACTTC. It is translated as CASSLRSSGSYEQYF.

This clonotype was counted only a few times. This chain uses TRBV19 with TRBJ2-2; D gene unclear. The CDR3 is made up of 12 amino acids. The V end was cut by 7 bases, the J end by 4 bases, with 7 bases between. The germline gives CDR1 LNHDA, CDR2 SQIVND (reference sequence). Here the CDR3 DNA reads TGTGCCAGTAAAATTAGCACCGGGGAGCTGTTTTTT. Protein: CASKISTGELFF.

The table lists this clonotype with many counts. The chain uses TRBV18 and TRBJ2-1; D gene ambiguous. CDR1 KGHSH and CDR2 LQKENI come from the germline V gene. V was pared by 6 bases and J by 9 bases, with 9 bases between. The CDR3 spans 11 residues. The CDR3 nucleotides read TGTGCCAGCTCGCGCGGCGGTGAGCAGTTCTTC. Its protein is CASSRGGEQFF.

This clonotype was picked up a small number of times. The chain couples TRBV5-5 to TRBJ2-3, with D uncertain. Trimming cost V 6 bases and J 4 bases, with 12 bases left between them. This CDR3 region has 13 residues. Germline lookup yields CDR1 SGHKS and CDR2 YYEKEE (reference sequence). The DNA of the CDR3 is TGTGCCAGCACCCCGACCACTTCAGATACGCAGTATTTT. As protein: CASTPTTSDTQYF.

This clonotype was seen a few times. This rearrangement joins TRBV4-1 to TRBJ1-5; D is unclear. This CDR3 contains 14 residues. Trimming took 0 bases from V and 1 from J, leaving 4 bases between them. Germline CDR1 and CDR2: MGHRA and YSYEKL. This chain's CDR3 is CASSQDLSNQPQHF. The CDR3 coding sequence is TGCGCCAGCAGCCAAGATTTGAGCAATCAGCCCCAGCATTTT.

The sample holds a few counts of this clonotype. A read error may produce the germline difference seen at one junction end. The gene calls are TRBV28 and TRBJ2-2; tentatively, D is TRBD2 (6 bases). Germline assignment: CDR1 MDHEN and CDR2 SYDVKM. The CDR3 contains 16 residues. The CDR3 sequence is CASSFGSWGNTGELFF. CDR3 bases: TGTGCCAGTAGTTTCGGGAGCTGGGGGAACACCGGGGAGCTGTTTTTT. The full variable domain, in which reference TRBV28 and TRBJ2-2 provide the parts outside the CDR3, is DVKVTQSSRYLVKRTGEKVFLECVQDMDHENMFWYRQDPGLGLRLIYFSYDVKMKEKGDIPEGYSVSREKKERFSLILESASTNQTSMYLCASSFGSWGNTGELFFGEGSRLTVL.

This clonotype was picked up many times. The chain is built from TRBV20-1 and TRBJ1-1; maybe TRBD1 (5 bases). The germline V gene encodes CDR1 DFQATT and CDR2 SNEGSKA (reference sequence). CDR3 size: 15 residues. V was clipped by 0 bases and J by 1 base, with 12 bases between them. In DNA, the CDR3 is TGCAGTGCTAGAGATCAGGGAAGGTGGAACACTGAAGCTTTCTTT. As protein: CSARDQGRWNTEAFF.

Only a few counts were recorded for this clonotype. The V gene is TRBV9, the J gene TRBJ2-7, with TRBD2 matching 12 bases. Unmatched junction bases numbered 6, after V lost 3 bases and J lost 2 bases. The CDR3 loop spans 16 amino acids. Germline CDR1 and CDR2: SGDLS and YYNGEE. This CDR3 reads CASSAQPSGRAYEQYF. The CDR3, as DNA: TGTGCCAGCAGCGCGCAACCTAGCGGGAGGGCCTACGAGCAGTACTTC.

This clonotype has ten or more counts. A junction end diverges from the germline sequence, so it may reflect a read error. The chain joins TRBV20-1 to TRBJ2-7, with a weak D call TRBD1 (6 bases). The germline V gene encodes CDR1 DFQATT and CDR2 SNEGSKA (reference sequence). The CDR3 covers 15 residues. The CDR3 region is CSARGSMGASFEQYF. The CDR3 DNA reads as TGCAGTGCTAGAGGGAGTATGGGGGCCTCCTTCGAGCAGTACTTC.

This clonotype has ten or more counts. This chain links TRBV29-1 with TRBJ1-1, with 12 bases matching TRBD1. V shed 2 bases and J 1 base; nucleotides not matched to a gene: 11. The V gene's germline CDR1 is SQVTM and CDR2 ANQGSEA. The length of the CDR3 is 18 residues. In DNA, the CDR3 is TGCAGCGTTGAAATCGGCGGAGGGACAGGGGGCTGGAACACTGAAGCTTTCTTT. It is translated as CSVEIGGGTGGWNTEAFF.

The sample holds a few counts of this clonotype. V usage is TRBV19 and J usage is TRBJ2-2, with D possibly TRBD2 on 5 matching bases. This CDR3 contains 15 residues. V was cut by 7 bases and J by 2 bases, with 14 bases left in between. Per germline, CDR1 LNHDA and CDR2 SQIVND (reference sequence). In DNA form, the CDR3 reads TGTGCCAGTACCCCGGGGTGGGGAAACACCGGGGAGCTGTTTTTT. Its translation: CASTPGWGNTGELFF.

This clonotype was recorded at least ten times. The V and J genes are TRBV11-2 and TRBJ2-5, with a weak D call TRBD1 (6 bases). Trimming removed 2 bases from V and 4 bases from J, with 14 bases in between. The CDR3 totals 15 residues. The germline V gene has CDR1 SGHAT and CDR2 FQNNGV. The CDR3 is CASSLRSSGAETQYF. For the CDR3, the DNA is TGTGCCAGCAGCTTAAGATCCTCAGGGGCAGAGACCCAGTACTTC.

This clonotype was detected only a few times. The chain combines TRBV12-3 or TRBV12-4 with TRBJ1-2; TRBD1 matches at 9 bases. Unmatched junction bases numbered 4, after V lost 4 bases and J lost 4 bases. The CDR3 runs 14 residues. The CDR3 nucleotides read TGTGCCAGCAGTTCCGAGGACAGGGGCTATGGCTACACCTTC. Translation: CASSSEDRGYGYTF.

V gene TRBV5-1 combines with J gene TRBJ2-5; 11 bases align to TRBD2. V gave up 2 bases and J gave up 5 bases; unmatched junction bases: 5. Germline assignment: CDR1 SGHRS and CDR2 YFSETQ. The CDR3 consists of 15 residues. For the CDR3, the DNA is TGCGCCAGCAGCTTCGTAGCGGGGGGGCTTGAGACCCAGTACTTC. It is translated as CASSFVAGGLETQYF.

This clonotype came up many times. This chain connects TRBV7-2 to TRBJ2-7; no definite D call. Germline CDR1 and CDR2: SGHTA and FQGNSA. The CDR3 sequence is 14 residues long. V lost 4 bases and J 1 base, leaving 11 bases between the germline ends. DNA for the CDR3: TGTGCCAGCAGCTGGCGCGATTCTTCCTACGAGCAGTACTTC. Its protein product is CASSWRDSSYEQYF.

This clonotype was observed many times. This chain links TRBV18 with TRBJ1-3; D is uncertain. V lost 1 base and J 0 bases, leaving 7 bases between the germline ends. Germline values: CDR1 KGHSH, CDR2 LQKENI. The CDR3 is 15 amino acids. CDR3 sequence reads: CASSPQDSSGNTIYF. CDR3 sequence (DNA): TGTGCCAGCTCACCACAAGATTCCTCTGGAAACACCATATATTTT.

This clonotype occurred many times. The chain has TRBV13 and TRBJ2-7, with 7 bases identical to TRBD1. V lost 5 bases to trimming and J lost 3 bases; unmatched junction nucleotides: 13. This CDR3 is 16 amino acids long. Germline V gene lookup returns CDR1 PRHDT and CDR2 FYEKMQ (reference sequence). CDR3 sequence: CASSQGPLGQSYEQYF. CDR3 DNA: TGTGCCAGCAGCCAAGGTCCCTTGGGACAGAGCTACGAGCAGTACTTC.